A selection of T cell receptor beta chains follows, all from one sample in a study of shared clonotypes between healthy human individuals. The data were produced by immunoSEQ multiplex PCR, yet TCRdb's version contains in-frame clones alone and is incomplete. The sample shows a few million clones, under 97% of them seen only once. The specimen was naive CD4+ T cells sorted from blood. Every receptor here comes from a young man in good health. CDR3s include the opening cysteine and the closing phenylalanine or tryptophan. D genes are given only for firm matches. Clone size is shown for a subset of rows, as once, few, many or a class of expanded clone.

D	V	size	J	DNA	CDR3
NA	TRBV7-2	NA	TRBJ1-1	TGTGCCAGCAGCTCCGGACAGAACACTGAAGCTTTCTTT	CASSSGQNTEAFF
NA	TRBV19	NA	TRBJ1-2	TGTGCCAGTAGACCAGCCGGAGGGGAGCGCGGCTACACCTTC	CASRPAGGERGYTF
NA	TRBV19	NA	TRBJ1-2	TGTGCCAGTAGTAACTTTAGTCCAGGAGCTAACTATGGCTACACCTTC	CASSNFSPGANYGYTF
NA	TRBV9	NA	TRBJ2-3	TGTGCCAGCAGTGAGCTTCTCCCCGGGACAGATACGCAGTATTTT	CASSELLPGTDTQYF
TRBD1	TRBV11-2	NA	TRBJ1-1	TGTGCCAGCACCCTACAGGGGGGAGACACTGAAGCTTTCTTT	CASTLQGGDTEAFF
NA	TRBV18	NA	TRBJ2-7	TGTGCCAGCTCACCAGGAGTTTACGAGCAGTACTTC	CASSPGVYEQYF
NA	TRBV18	NA	TRBJ2-1	TGTGCCAGCTCAGTCCAGTCCCGGTTTGATGAGCAGTTCTTC	CASSVQSRFDEQFF
NA	TRBV5-4	NA	TRBJ2-3	TGTGCCAGCAGCGCGGTGAGGGGGGGCCGGGGCACAGATACGCAGTATTTT	CASSAVRGGRGTDTQYF
NA	TRBV9	once	TRBJ1-2	TGTGCCAGCAGCGTAGGGGGGTATGGCTACACCTTC	CASSVGGYGYTF
NA	TRBV27	NA	TRBJ2-2	TGTGCCAGCAGTTTGGGGGGGCCCGGGGAGCTGTTTTTT	CASSLGGPGELFF
NA	TRBV5-6	once	TRBJ1-3	TGTGCCAGCAGCATCTTTTCATCTGGAAACACCATATATTTT	CASSIFSSGNTIYF
NA	TRBV18	NA	TRBJ1-4	TGTGCCAGCTCACCACAAATCCAATGGGCCGCAACTAATGAAAAACTGTTTTTT	CASSPQIQWAATNEKLFF
NA	TRBV7-9	once	TRBJ2-7	TGTGCCAGCAGCTTGGATCAAGCTCTCCCTTACGAGCAGTACTTC	CASSLDQALPYEQYF
NA	TRBV15	NA	TRBJ1-1	TGTGCCACCAGCAGTGAACTGGGCTTTGAAGCTTTCTTT	CATSSELGFEAFF
NA	TRBV6-5	NA	TRBJ2-7	TGTGCCAGCAGTCTTTATGGGTGGGACTACGAGCAGTACTTC	CASSLYGWDYEQYF
NA	TRBV6-1	few	TRBJ1-5	TGTGCCAGCAGTGACAATCAGCCCCAGCATTTT	CASSDNQPQHF